The 28 T cell receptor beta chains listed next were all sequenced from one sample in a study of blood T cell repertoires in COVID-19. Profiling relied on immunoSEQ multiplex PCR, and the TCRdb table lists in-frame clones only, not all of them. The sample yields 250,000 or so clones, about 91% seen once. Sequences were obtained from PBMCs or T cells enriched from blood (not recorded which). These receptors came from a man between 35 and 55 years old who had been exposed to COVID-19.

The chain has TRBV21-1 and TRBJ2-1; the table's D call, TRBD2, has no DNA check behind it. TRBV21-1 counts as a pseudogene. CDR3 size: 18 residues. The CDR3 region is CASSKVCGRTIAYNEQFF. CDR3 sequence (DNA): TGTGCCAGCAGCAAAGTATGCGGGAGGACTATCGCCTACAATGAGCAGTTCTTC.

This clone has just a few counts. The CDR3 DNA is TGCAGCGTTGAGGAGGGGGCTAATCAGCCCCAGCATTTT. Translated, it gives CSVEEGANQPQHF. The rearrangement uses TRBV29-1 and TRBJ1-5; 7 bases are shared with TRBD1. From germline, CDR1 is SQVTM and CDR2 ANQGSEA. This CDR3 is 13 amino acids long. The V gene end was trimmed by 3 bases and the J gene end by 4 bases; junction bases not matched to a gene: 3.

The V and J genes are TRBV27 and TRBJ2-7, with D tentatively TRBD2 (5 bases). The CDR3 totals 14 residues. The V end lost 2 bases, the J end lost 2 bases, and 10 bases lay between the germline ends. Per the germline V gene, CDR1 is MNHEY and CDR2 is SMNVEV (reference sequence). The CDR3 DNA sequence: TGTGCCAGCAGTTTAGCGGGCCCCCCCTACGAGCAGTACTTC. Its protein is CASSLAGPPYEQYF.

This rearrangement joins TRBV19 to TRBJ1-1; D is unresolved. Trimming took off 0 bases at V and 8 bases at J, with 7 bases between the two ends. From germline, CDR1 is LNHDA and CDR2 SQIVND (reference sequence). The CDR3 loop spans 12 amino acids. The CDR3 region is CASSIDRGEAFF. CDR3 coding DNA: TGTGCCAGTAGTATAGACCGGGGAGAAGCTTTCTTT.

J is TRBJ2-5 and V is TRBV7-6, with D unresolved. Deletions cut 1 base from V and 4 bases from J, with 7 bases between. The CDR3 runs to 13 residues. The germline V gene has CDR1 SGHVS and CDR2 FNYEAQ. CDR3 coding DNA: TGTGCCAGCAGCTTAGGAGTCTTAGAGACCCAGTACTTC. It specifies CASSLGVLETQYF.

Only one count was recorded for this clone. V gene TRBV2 combines with J gene TRBJ2-5; 11 positions agree with TRBD2. Germline lookup yields CDR1 SNHLY and CDR2 FYNNEI. The V and J ends lost 4 bases and 4 bases, in that order; junction bases with no gene match: 5. The CDR3 has 15 amino acids. The CDR3 coding sequence is TGTGCCAGCAGTGCAACTAGCGGGAGAGGAGAGACCCAGTACTTC. It yields the protein CASSATSGRGETQYF. The full variable domain, completed using reference TRBV2 and TRBJ2-5, is EPEVTQTPSHQVTQMGQEVILRCVPISNHLYFYWYRQILGQKVEFLVSFYNNEISEKSEIFDDQFSVERPDGSNFTLKIRSTKLEDSAMYFCASSATSGRGETQYFGPGTRLLVL.

The chain couples TRBV6-5 to TRBJ1-2; D gene ambiguous. The ends were cut back, 8 bases at V and 8 bases at J, with 12 bases in the middle. CDR1 is MNHEY and CDR2 is SVGAGI in the germline V gene. This CDR3 is built from 11 residues. The CDR3 sequence is CASRRGGGYTF. Written as DNA, the CDR3 is TGTGCCAGCCGACGGGGTGGGGGCTACACCTTC.

The chain employs TRBV7-9 and TRBJ1-2; tentative D call: TRBD1 (5 bases). Germline values: CDR1 SEHNR, CDR2 FQNEAQ (reference sequence). Trimming shortened V by 5 bases and J by 7 bases, and 14 bases separated the two germline ends. The CDR3 has 13 amino acids. Here the CDR3 reads CASSPGQSGGYTF. As DNA, the CDR3 is TGTGCCAGCAGCCCCGGACAAAGTGGTGGCTACACCTTC.

V and J are TRBV24-1 and TRBJ2-5; a possible D gene is TRBD2 (6 bases). Germline V CDR1 and CDR2: KGHDR, SFDVKD. V lost 2 bases and J 5 bases, leaving 11 bases between the germline ends. The CDR3 covers 14 residues. Written as DNA, the CDR3 is TGTGCCACCAGTGATTCGGAGGGCAGTGAGACCCAGTACTTC. It encodes CATSDSEGSETQYF.

The J gene is TRBJ1-6, the V gene TRBV27; 8 bases match TRBD1. CDR3 length: 14 residues. V was clipped by 5 bases and J by 7 bases; unmatched bases: 4. Germline V gene data show CDR1 as MNHEY and CDR2 as SMNVEV (reference sequence). The CDR3 coding sequence is TGTGCCAGCAGTCAGGGACAGGTGAATTCACCCCTCCACTTT. As protein: CASSQGQVNSPLHF.

This rearrangement joins TRBV3-1 (or the pseudogene TRBV3-2) to TRBJ2-3; D gene uncertain. Looked up from germline, CDR1 is LGHDT and CDR2 is YNNKEL (reference sequence). V lost 4 bases and J 6 bases, leaving 11 bases between the germline ends. The CDR3 covers 13 residues. As DNA, the CDR3 is TGTGCCAGCAGCCTGAGTAAGCTCGATACGCAGTATTTT. This gives the protein CASSLSKLDTQYF.

Only a few counts were recorded for this clone. The chain links TRBV28 to TRBJ1-5; D remains unclear. V was pared by 2 bases and J by 7 bases, with 15 bases between. Germline V gives CDR1 MDHEN, CDR2 SYDVKM. The CDR3 runs 15 residues. Written as DNA, the CDR3 is TGTGCCAGCAGTTTAACTCTCGGGAGGGAGCAGCCCCAGCATTTT. Residues: CASSLTLGREQPQHF.

The chain combines TRBV5-1 with TRBJ1-2; possibly TRBD1 for D (6 bases). Per the germline V gene, CDR1 is SGHRS and CDR2 is YFSETQ. Trimming left V 3 bases short and J 0 bases short, with 15 bases between. The CDR3 has 16 residues. The CDR3 DNA reads as TGCGCCAGCAGCTCGGACAGTCGATTTACTAACTATGGCTACACCTTC. Protein sequence: CASSSDSRFTNYGYTF.

The rearrangement links TRBV12-3 or TRBV12-4 to TRBJ1-2; no firm D call. The CDR3 is made up of 11 amino acids. Trimming removed 5 bases at V and 5 bases at J, with 6 bases between. CDR3 sequence: CASSTMYGYTF. In DNA, the CDR3 is TGTGCCAGCAGTACAATGTATGGCTACACCTTC.

This clone was counted only a few times. The chain employs TRBV10-2 and TRBJ2-4; 9 bases are shared with TRBD2. Germline V lookup: CDR1 WSHSY, CDR2 SAAADI. V lost 6 bases and J lost 2; bases outside the gene matches: 8. The CDR3 has 16 amino acids. CDR3 region: CASSQFSGSSKNIQYF. CDR3 bases: TGCGCCAGCAGCCAATTTAGCGGGAGTTCCAAAAACATTCAGTACTTC.

This chain links TRBV24-1 with TRBJ2-2; 7 bases are shared with TRBD1. This CDR3 spans 13 amino acids. CDR1 and CDR2 from the germline V gene are KGHDR and SFDVKD. V trimming: 11 bases; J trimming: 4 bases; junction bases outside the gene matches: 6. CDR3 DNA sequence: TGTGCCATCGGGACAGAAGTCACCGGGGAGCTGTTTTTT. It is translated as CAIGTEVTGELFF.

V usage is TRBV29-1 and J usage is TRBJ1-2, with 8 nucleotides matching TRBD1. V lost 5 bases, J lost 6 bases, and 8 bases stayed unmatched. Germline values: CDR1 SQVTM, CDR2 ANQGSEA. The CDR3 consists of 13 residues. CDR3 loop: CSVPGGGIDGYTF. In nucleotides, the CDR3 is TGCAGCGTTCCAGGGGGCGGGATAGATGGCTACACCTTC.

The rearrangement links TRBV5-6 to TRBJ2-2, with D tentatively TRBD2 (5 bases). The germline V gene has CDR1 SGHDT and CDR2 YYEEEE. The CDR3 sequence is 15 residues long. Trimming removed 0 bases at V and 2 bases at J, with 8 bases between. The CDR3 here is CASSLASPNTGELFF. As DNA, the CDR3 is TGTGCCAGCAGCTTGGCTAGCCCAAACACCGGGGAGCTGTTTTTT.

V usage is TRBV19 and J usage is TRBJ1-5, with D possibly matching TRBD1 (6 bases). The germline V gene has CDR1 LNHDA and CDR2 SQIVND (reference sequence). The CDR3 contains 19 residues. With 4 bases removed from V and 3 bases from J, the gap between germline ends came to 25 bases. CDR3: CASSKGIVTRGGVNQPQHF. The CDR3 DNA reads TGTGCCAGTAGTAAGGGGATAGTAACGAGGGGGGGAGTCAATCAGCCCCAGCATTTT.

This chain joins TRBV30 and TRBJ2-1; D might be TRBD1 (5 bases). This CDR3 has 14 residues. Per germline, CDR1 GTSNPN and CDR2 SVGIG (reference sequence). V gave up 0 bases and J gave up 7 bases, with 13 bases separating them. The CDR3 sequence is CAWSVLPGINEQFF. The CDR3, as DNA: TGTGCCTGGAGTGTACTCCCAGGGATAAATGAGCAGTTCTTC.

V and J are TRBV30 and TRBJ2-7, with D hard to call. V was pared by 2 bases and J by 3 bases, with 11 bases between. CDR1 and CDR2 (germline): GTSNPN, SVGIG (reference sequence). This CDR3 is built from 13 residues. CDR3 coding DNA: TGTGCCTGGAGTTCGGGTTTAAACTACGAGCAGTACTTC. Protein sequence: CAWSSGLNYEQYF.

J is TRBJ1-5 and V is TRBV7-8; D may be TRBD1 (5 bases). This CDR3 region has 14 residues. CDR1 is SGHVS and CDR2 is FQNEAQ in the germline V gene. Trimming pared 5 bases from V and 3 bases from J, leaving 11 bases between. In DNA, the CDR3 is TGTGCCAGCAGCCCCACAGGAGACAATCAGCCCCAGCATTTT. Translating gives CASSPTGDNQPQHF. The full variable domain, with the rest looked up from reference TRBV7-8 and TRBJ1-5, is GAGVSQSPRYKVAKRGQDVALRCDPISGHVSLFWYQQALGQGPEFLTYFQNEAQLDKSGLPSDRFFAERPEGSVSTLKIQRTQQEDSAVYLCASSPTGDNQPQHFGDGTRLSIL.

The chain has TRBV5-4 and TRBJ2-2; possibly TRBD2 for D (6 bases). Trimming took 0 bases from V and 1 from J, leaving 13 bases between them. The CDR3 totals 17 residues. Germline lookup yields CDR1 SGHNT and CDR2 YYREEE (reference sequence). The CDR3 DNA sequence: TGTGCCAGCAGCTTGGCCAGCGTAGCGGAGAACACCGGGGAGCTGTTTTTT. Translation gives CASSLASVAENTGELFF.

This chain connects TRBV28 to TRBJ2-7; perhaps TRBD1 as D (6 bases). Per the germline V gene, CDR1 is MDHEN and CDR2 is SYDVKM. This CDR3 is 13 amino acids long. V was shortened by 7 bases and J by 5 bases, with 15 bases between the two germline ends. As DNA, the CDR3 is TGTGCCAGCATTTCCCAGGGGTATAACGAGCAGTACTTC. It encodes CASISQGYNEQYF.

This clone was seen only a few times. The J gene is TRBJ2-2, the V gene TRBV6-2 or TRBV6-3, with 7 bases aligning to TRBD2. V shed 0 bases, J shed 7 bases, and the junction held 8 bases outside the gene matches. The CDR3 is made up of 16 amino acids. The germline V gene has CDR1 MNHEY and CDR2 SVGEGT. The CDR3: CASSYSTGGGFGELFF. CDR3 DNA: TGTGCCAGCAGTTACTCAACTGGCGGGGGTTTCGGGGAGCTGTTTTTT.

The chain recombines TRBV19 with TRBJ1-1, with D unclear. V lost 6 bases, J lost 2 bases, and 7 bases lay in between. CDR3 length: 12 amino acids. CDR1 and CDR2 (germline): LNHDA, SQIVND (reference sequence). The CDR3 DNA reads TGTGCCAGTAGCAAACACAACACTGAAGCTTTCTTT. Its protein product is CASSKHNTEAFF.

This sequence joins TRBV7-9 and TRBJ1-1; unclear D gene. V was shortened by 6 bases and J by 0 bases, with 5 bases between the two germline ends. This CDR3 region has 12 residues. Per the germline V gene, CDR1 is SEHNR and CDR2 is FQNEAQ (reference sequence). The CDR3 DNA is TGTGCCAGCAGGAGAATGAACACTGAAGCTTTCTTT. This gives the protein CASRRMNTEAFF.

Concerning this clone itself: Sequence at one end of the junction differs from germline and may be a read error. The CDR3 sequence: CASSLTGLAGAIPVF. As DNA, the CDR3 is TGTGCCAGCAGCTTAACGGGACTAGCGGGAGCGATTCCGGTCTTC. V is TRBV11-2 and J is TRBJ2-1; 14 positions agree with TRBD2. The germline V gene has CDR1 SGHAT and CDR2 FQNNGV. The CDR3 is made up of 15 amino acids.